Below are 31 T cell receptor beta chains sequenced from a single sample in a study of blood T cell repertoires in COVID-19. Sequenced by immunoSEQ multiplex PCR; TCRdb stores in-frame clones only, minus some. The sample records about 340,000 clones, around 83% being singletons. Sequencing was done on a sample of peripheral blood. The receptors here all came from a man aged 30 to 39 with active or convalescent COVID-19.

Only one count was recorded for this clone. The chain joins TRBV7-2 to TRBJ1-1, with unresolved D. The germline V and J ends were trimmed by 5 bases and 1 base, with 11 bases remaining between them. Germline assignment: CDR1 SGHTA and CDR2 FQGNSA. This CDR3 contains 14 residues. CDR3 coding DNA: TGTGCCAGCAGCCCACAATATCGGAACACTGAAGCTTTCTTT. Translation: CASSPQYRNTEAFF.

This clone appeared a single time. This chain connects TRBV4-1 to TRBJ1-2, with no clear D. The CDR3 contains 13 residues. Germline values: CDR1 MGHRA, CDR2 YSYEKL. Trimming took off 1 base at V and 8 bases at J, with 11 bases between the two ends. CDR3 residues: CASSQGPVGGYTF. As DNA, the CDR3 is TGCGCCAGCAGCCAAGGGCCGGTCGGGGGCTACACCTTC.

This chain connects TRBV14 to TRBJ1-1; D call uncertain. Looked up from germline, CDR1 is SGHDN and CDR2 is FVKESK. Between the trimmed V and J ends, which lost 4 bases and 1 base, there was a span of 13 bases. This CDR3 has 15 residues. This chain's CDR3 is CASSRLFSGNTEAFF. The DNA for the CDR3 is TGTGCCAGCAGCCGCCTCTTTTCGGGGAACACTGAAGCTTTCTTT.

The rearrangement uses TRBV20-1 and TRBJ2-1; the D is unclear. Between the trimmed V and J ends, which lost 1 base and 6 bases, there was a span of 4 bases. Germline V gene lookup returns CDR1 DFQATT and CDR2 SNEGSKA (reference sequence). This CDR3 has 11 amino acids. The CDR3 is CSARGVNEQFF. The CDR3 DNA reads TGCAGTGCTAGAGGCGTCAATGAGCAGTTCTTC.

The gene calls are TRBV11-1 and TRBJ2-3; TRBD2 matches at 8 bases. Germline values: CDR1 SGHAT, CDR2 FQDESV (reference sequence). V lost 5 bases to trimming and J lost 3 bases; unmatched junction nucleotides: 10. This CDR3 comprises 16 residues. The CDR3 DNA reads TGTGCCAGCAGCCCGTCGGGACTAGGATTAACAGATACGCAGTATTTT. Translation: CASSPSGLGLTDTQYF.

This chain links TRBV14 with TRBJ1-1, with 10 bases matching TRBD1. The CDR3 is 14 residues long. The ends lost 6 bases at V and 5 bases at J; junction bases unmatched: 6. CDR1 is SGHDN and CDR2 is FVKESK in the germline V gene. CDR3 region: CASRDRGSGTEAFF. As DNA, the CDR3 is TGTGCCAGCAGGGACAGGGGGTCTGGGACTGAAGCTTTCTTT.

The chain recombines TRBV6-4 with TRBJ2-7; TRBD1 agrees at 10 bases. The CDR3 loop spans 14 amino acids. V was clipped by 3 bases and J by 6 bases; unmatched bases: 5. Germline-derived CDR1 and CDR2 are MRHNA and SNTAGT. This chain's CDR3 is CASSDGTGACEQYF. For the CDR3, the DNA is TGTGCCAGCAGTGATGGGACAGGGGCTTGCGAGCAGTACTTC.

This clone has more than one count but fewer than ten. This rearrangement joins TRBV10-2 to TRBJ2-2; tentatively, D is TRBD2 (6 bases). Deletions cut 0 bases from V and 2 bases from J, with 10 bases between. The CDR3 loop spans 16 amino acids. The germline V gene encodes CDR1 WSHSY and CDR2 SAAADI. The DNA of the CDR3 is TGCGCCAGCAGTGAGTCCGGGACTTATAACACCGGGGAGCTGTTTTTT. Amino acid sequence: CASSESGTYNTGELFF.

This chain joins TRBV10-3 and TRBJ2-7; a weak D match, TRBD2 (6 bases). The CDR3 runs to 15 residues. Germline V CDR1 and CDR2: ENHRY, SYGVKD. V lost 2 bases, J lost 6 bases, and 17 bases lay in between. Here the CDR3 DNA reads TGTGCCATCAGTGAGGCGGGGCAGGGACCTAGCGAGCAGTACTTC. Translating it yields CAISEAGQGPSEQYF.

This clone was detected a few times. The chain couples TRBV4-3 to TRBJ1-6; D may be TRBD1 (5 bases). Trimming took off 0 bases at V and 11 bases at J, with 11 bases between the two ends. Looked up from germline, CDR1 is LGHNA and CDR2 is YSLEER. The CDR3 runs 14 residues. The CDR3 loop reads CASSQDAGRTPLHF. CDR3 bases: TGCGCCAGCAGCCAAGATGCAGGGAGGACACCCCTCCACTTT.

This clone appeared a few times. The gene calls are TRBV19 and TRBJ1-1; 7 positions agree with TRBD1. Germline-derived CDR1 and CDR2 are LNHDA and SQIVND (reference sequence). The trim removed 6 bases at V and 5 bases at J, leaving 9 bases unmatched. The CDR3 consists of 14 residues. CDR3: CASSLGQWETEAFF. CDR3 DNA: TGTGCCAGTAGCCTGGGACAGTGGGAAACTGAAGCTTTCTTT. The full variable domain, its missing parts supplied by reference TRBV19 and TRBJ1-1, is DGGITQSPKYLFRKEGQNVTLSCEQNLNHDAMYWYRQDPGQGLRLIYYSQIVNDFQKGDIAEGYSVSREKKESFPLTVTSAQKNPTAFYLCASSLGQWETEAFFGQGTRLTVV.

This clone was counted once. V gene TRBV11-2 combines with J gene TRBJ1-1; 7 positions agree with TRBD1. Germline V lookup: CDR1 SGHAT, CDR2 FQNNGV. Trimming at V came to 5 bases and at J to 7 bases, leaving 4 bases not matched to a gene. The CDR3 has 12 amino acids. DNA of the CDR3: TGTGCCAGCAGCGCTGGGACAGATGAAGCTTTCTTT. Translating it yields CASSAGTDEAFF.

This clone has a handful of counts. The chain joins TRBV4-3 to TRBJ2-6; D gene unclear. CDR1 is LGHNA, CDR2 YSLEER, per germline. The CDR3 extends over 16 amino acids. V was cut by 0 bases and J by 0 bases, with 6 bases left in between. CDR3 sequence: CASSQERSSGANVLTF. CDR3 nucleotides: TGCGCCAGCAGCCAAGAGCGGAGCTCTGGGGCCAACGTCCTGACTTTC.

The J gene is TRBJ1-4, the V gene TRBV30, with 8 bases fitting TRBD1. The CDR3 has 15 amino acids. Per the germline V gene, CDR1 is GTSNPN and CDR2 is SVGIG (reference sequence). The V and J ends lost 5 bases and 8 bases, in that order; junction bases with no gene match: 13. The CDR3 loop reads CAWEGAGGGREKLFF. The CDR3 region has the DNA TGTGCCTGGGAAGGGGCAGGGGGCGGTCGGGAAAAACTGTTTTTT.

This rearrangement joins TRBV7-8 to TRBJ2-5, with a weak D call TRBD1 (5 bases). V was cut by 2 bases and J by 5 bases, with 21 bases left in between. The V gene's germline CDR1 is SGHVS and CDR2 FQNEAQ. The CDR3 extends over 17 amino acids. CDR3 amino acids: CASSLLGNRWPRETQYF. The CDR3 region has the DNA TGTGCCAGCAGCTTACTAGGGAACAGGTGGCCGAGGGAGACCCAGTACTTC.

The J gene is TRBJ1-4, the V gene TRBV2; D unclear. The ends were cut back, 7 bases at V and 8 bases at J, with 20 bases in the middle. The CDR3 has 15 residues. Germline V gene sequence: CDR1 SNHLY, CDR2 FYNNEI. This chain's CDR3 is CASTPAGLTGEKLFF. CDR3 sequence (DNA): TGTGCCAGCACCCCGGCGGGCCTTACGGGGGAAAAACTGTTTTTT.

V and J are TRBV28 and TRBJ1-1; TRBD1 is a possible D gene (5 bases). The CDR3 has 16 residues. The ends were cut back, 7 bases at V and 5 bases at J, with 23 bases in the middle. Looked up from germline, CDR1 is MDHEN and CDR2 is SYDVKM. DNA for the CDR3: TGTGCCAGCATCACCAGGCGGGGCCACCCGTCGACTGAAGCTTTCTTT. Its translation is CASITRRGHPSTEAFF. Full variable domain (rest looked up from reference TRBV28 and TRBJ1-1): DVKVTQSSRYLVKRTGEKVFLECVQDMDHENMFWYRQDPGLGLRLIYFSYDVKMKEKGDIPEGYSVSREKKERFSLILESASTNQTSMYLCASITRRGHPSTEAFFGQGTRLTVV.

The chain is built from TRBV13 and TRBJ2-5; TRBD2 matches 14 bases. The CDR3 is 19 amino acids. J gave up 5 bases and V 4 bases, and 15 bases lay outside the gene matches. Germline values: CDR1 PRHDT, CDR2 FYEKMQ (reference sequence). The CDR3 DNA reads TGTGCCAGCAGCTCTCTGTCCAGACTAGCGGGGGGGCCTCGGGAGACCCAGTACTTC. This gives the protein CASSSLSRLAGGPRETQYF.

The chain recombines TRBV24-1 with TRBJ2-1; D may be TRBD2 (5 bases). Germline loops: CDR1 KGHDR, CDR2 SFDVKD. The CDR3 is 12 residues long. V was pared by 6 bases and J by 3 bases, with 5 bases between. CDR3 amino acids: CATSRGYNEQFF. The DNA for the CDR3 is TGTGCCACCAGTCGGGGCTACAATGAGCAGTTCTTC.

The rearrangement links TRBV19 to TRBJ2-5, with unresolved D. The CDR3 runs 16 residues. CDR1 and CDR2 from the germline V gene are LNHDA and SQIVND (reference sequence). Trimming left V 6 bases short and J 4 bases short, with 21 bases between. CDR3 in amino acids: CASSPDTSPFRETQYF. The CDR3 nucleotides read TGTGCCAGTAGCCCTGACACTTCTCCCTTCCGAGAGACCCAGTACTTC. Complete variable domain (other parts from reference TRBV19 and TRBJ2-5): DGGITQSPKYLFRKEGQNVTLSCEQNLNHDAMYWYRQDPGQGLRLIYYSQIVNDFQKGDIAEGYSVSREKKESFPLTVTSAQKNPTAFYLCASSPDTSPFRETQYFGPGTRLLVL.

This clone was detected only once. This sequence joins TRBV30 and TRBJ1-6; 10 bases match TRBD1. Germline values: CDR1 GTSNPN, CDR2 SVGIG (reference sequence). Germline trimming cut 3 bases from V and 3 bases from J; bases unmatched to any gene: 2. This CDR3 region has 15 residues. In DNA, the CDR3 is TGTGCCTGGAGGACAGGGGGCTTCTATAATTCACCCCTCCACTTT. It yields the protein CAWRTGGFYNSPLHF.

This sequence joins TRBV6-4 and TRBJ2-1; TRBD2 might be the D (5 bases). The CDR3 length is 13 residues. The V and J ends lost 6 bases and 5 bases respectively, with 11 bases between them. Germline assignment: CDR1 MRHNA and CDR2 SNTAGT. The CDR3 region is CASRTGSDNEQFF. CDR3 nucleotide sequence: TGTGCCAGCAGAACGGGTAGCGACAATGAGCAGTTCTTC.

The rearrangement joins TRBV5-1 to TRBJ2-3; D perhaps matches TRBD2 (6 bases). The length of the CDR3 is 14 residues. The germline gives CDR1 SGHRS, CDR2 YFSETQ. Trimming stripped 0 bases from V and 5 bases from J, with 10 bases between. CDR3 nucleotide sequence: TGCGCCAGCAGCTTGGGAATGGAGGGAGATACGCAGTATTTT. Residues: CASSLGMEGDTQYF.

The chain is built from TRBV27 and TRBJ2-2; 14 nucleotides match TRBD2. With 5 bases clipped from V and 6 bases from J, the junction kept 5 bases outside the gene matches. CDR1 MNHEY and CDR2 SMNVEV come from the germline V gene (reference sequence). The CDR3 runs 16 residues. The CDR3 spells CASSPRLAGGAGELFF. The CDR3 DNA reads TGTGCCAGCAGTCCCCGACTAGCGGGAGGGGCCGGGGAGCTGTTTTTT.

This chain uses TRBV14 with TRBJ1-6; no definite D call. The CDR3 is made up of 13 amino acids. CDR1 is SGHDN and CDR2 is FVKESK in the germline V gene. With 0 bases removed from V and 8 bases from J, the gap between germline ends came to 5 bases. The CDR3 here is CASSQDLDSPLHF. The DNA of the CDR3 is TGTGCCAGCAGCCAAGATCTAGATTCACCCCTCCACTTT.

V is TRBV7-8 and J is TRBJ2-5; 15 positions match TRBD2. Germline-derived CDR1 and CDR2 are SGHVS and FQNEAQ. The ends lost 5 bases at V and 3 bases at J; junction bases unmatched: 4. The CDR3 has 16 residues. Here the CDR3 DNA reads TGTGCCAGCAGCCCCTGGACTAGCGGGGGGGAAGAGACCCAGTACTTC. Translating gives CASSPWTSGGEETQYF. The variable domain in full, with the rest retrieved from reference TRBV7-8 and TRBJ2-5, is GAGVSQSPRYKVAKRGQDVALRCDPISGHVSLFWYQQALGQGPEFLTYFQNEAQLDKSGLPSDRFFAERPEGSVSTLKIQRTQQEDSAVYLCASSPWTSGGEETQYFGPGTRLLVL.

As DNA, the CDR3 is TGTGCCAGCAGTTACCTCGGTTCCAGGGTGGATGGCTACACCTTC. This translates into CASSYLGSRVDGYTF. The chain recombines TRBV6-2 or TRBV6-3 with TRBJ1-2; D possibly corresponds to TRBD1 (5 bases). Trimming pared 2 bases from V and 6 bases from J, leaving 16 bases between. The CDR3 extends over 15 amino acids. Per germline, CDR1 MNHEY and CDR2 SVGEGT.

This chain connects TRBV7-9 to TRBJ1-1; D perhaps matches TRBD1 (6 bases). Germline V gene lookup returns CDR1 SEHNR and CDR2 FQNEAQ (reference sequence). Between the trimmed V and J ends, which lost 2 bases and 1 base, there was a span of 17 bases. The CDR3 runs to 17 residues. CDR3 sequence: CASSLRLAHRENTEAFF. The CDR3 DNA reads TGTGCCAGCAGCTTACGGTTAGCGCACAGGGAGAACACTGAAGCTTTCTTT.

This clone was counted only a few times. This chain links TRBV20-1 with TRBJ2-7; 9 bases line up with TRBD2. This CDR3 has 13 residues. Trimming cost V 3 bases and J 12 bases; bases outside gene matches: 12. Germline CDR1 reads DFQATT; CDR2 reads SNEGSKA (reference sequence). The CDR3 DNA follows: TGCAGTGCTAGTCTGCGGGGGGGCGCTCAATGGTACTTC. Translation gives CSASLRGGAQWYF.

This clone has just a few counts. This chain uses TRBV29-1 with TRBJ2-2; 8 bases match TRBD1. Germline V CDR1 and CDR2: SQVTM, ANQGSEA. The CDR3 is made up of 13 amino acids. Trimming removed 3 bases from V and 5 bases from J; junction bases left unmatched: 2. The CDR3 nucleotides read TGCAGCGTTGATGGACAGGGTACCGGGGAGCTGTTTTTT. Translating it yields CSVDGQGTGELFF.

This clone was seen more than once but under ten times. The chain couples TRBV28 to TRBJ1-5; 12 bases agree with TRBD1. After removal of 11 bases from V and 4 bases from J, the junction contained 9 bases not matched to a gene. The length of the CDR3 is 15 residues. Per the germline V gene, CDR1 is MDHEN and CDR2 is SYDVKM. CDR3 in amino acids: CAGRDRGRGNQPQHF. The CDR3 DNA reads TGTGCCGGACGGGACAGGGGGCGCGGAAATCAGCCCCAGCATTTT. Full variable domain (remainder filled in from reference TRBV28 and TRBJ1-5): DVKVTQSSRYLVKRTGEKVFLECVQDMDHENMFWYRQDPGLGLRLIYFSYDVKMKEKGDIPEGYSVSREKKERFSLILESASTNQTSMYLCAGRDRGRGNQPQHFGDGTRLSIL.